Listed here is a single TCR beta chain. Its antigen remains unidentified. TCRdb re-derived calls from the reads in MiXCR, one entry per CDR3 protein. The sample lists around 81,000 distinct CDR3 sequences; roughly 37% were seen once. This sample is drawn from a study of T cell repertoires in cytomegalovirus infection. Study context: Selection of CMV epitopes for the study included recently identified HLA-C-restricted and well-studied HLA-B-restricted ones. Matching HLA type and CMV infection were both indicated by public TCR beta signatures.

Notes on the study in general: Adding up the frequency of public TCR beta families identified people who carried CMV plus the relevant HLA. The ex vivo response showed dominance by HLA-C-restricted CMV-specific TCR beta clonotypes.

V lost 2 bases and J 2 bases, leaving 19 bases between the germline ends. Germline V CDR1 and CDR2: SEHNR, FQNEAQ (reference sequence). The CDR3 is 18 residues long. The clonotype originates from a human donor in good health (CMV status not recorded). Some clones in this sample may be carry-over from other donors' samples. This chain uses TRBV7-9 with TRBJ2-1, with D perhaps assigned TRBD1 or TRBD2 (6 bases each). Sequencing used CD8+ T cells from cultured PBMCs, obtained from culture after CMV antigen stimulation. CDR3 DNA: TGTGCCAGCAGCTTACCGGGGGCGTGGGACGGACCCTACAATGAGCAGTTCTTC. Its translation: CASSLPGAWDGPYNEQFF. The whole variable domain, filled in from reference TRBV7-9 and TRBJ2-1, reads DTGVSQNPRHKITKRGQNVTFRCDPISEHNRLYWYRQTLGQGPEFLTYFQNEAQLEKSRLLSDRFSAERPKGSFSTLEIQRTEQGDSAMYLCASSLPGAWDGPYNEQFFGPGTRLTVL.